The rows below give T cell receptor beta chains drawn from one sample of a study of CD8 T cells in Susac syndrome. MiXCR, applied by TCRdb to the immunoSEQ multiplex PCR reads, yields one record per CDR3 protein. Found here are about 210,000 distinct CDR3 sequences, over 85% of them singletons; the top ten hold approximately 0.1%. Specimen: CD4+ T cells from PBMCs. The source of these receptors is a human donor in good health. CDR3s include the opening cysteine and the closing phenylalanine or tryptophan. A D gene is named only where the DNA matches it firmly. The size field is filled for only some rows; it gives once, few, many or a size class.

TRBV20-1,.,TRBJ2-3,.,TGCAGTGCCGGGTTGCTGGCAGATACGCAGTATTTT,CSAGLLADTQYF
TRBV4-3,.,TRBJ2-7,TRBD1,TGCGCCAGCAGCCAAAACAGGGGGCACTACGAGCAGTACTTC,CASSQNRGHYEQYF
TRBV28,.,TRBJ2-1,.,TGTGCCAGCAGTTCCTATAGGGACAATGAGCAGTTCTTC,CASSSYRDNEQFF
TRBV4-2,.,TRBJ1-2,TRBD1,TGTGCCAGCAGCCACCGCGAGACAGGGGCTAACTATGGCTACACCTTC,CASSHRETGANYGYTF
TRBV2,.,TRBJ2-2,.,TGTGCCAGCAGAGTGGGGGAGGCCGGGGAGCTGTTTTTT,CASRVGEAGELFF
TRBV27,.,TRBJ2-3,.,TGTGCCAGCAGTTCGGGCTATTACGGCACAGATACGCAGTATTTT,CASSSGYYGTDTQYF
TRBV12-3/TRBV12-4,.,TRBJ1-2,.,TGTGCCAGCAGTTCTCACCTCCCTTCCGGCTACACCTTC,CASSSHLPSGYTF
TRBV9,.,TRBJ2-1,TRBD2,TGTGCCAGCAGCCCCTTGGCGGGGGTAACCTACAATGAGCAGTTCTTC,CASSPLAGVTYNEQFF
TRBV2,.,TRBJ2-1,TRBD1,TGTGCCAGCAGCATGACAGGGGAGACCTACAATGAGCAGTTCTTC,CASSMTGETYNEQFF
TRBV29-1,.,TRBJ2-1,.,TGCAGCGTTCCCGGAGGTAGCTCCTACAATGAGCAGTTCTTC,CSVPGGSSYNEQFF
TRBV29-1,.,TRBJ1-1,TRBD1,TGCAGCGTGGACAGAACAGGGGGCACTGAAGCTTTCTTT,CSVDRTGGTEAFF
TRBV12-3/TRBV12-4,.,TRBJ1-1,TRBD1,TGTGCCAGCACAGACAGGGGGAGTGCTTTCTTT,CASTDRGSAFF
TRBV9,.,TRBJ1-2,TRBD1,TGTGCCAGCAGCGAACCTTTGGACAGGAACTATGGCTACACCTTC,CASSEPLDRNYGYTF
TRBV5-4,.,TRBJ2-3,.,TGTGCCAGCAGCTTGGCGGGGCGGAACACAGATACGCAGTATTTT,CASSLAGRNTDTQYF
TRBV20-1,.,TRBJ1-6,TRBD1,TGCAGTGCTAGGGCGGACAGGGTCTGGGGTAATTCACCCCTCCACTTT,CSARADRVWGNSPLHF
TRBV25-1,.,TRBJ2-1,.,TGTGCCAGTGTACTGGGGGTAGGTGAGCAGTTCTTC,CASVLGVGEQFF
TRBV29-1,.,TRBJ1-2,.,TGCAGCGTTGAGGGCAGATCCAACTATGGCTACACCTTC,CSVEGRSNYGYTF
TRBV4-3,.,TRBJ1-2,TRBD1,TGCGCCAGCAGCCTTGCAGGGGGACCCTATGGCTACACCTTC,CASSLAGGPYGYTF
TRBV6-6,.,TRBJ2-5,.,TGTGCCAGCCGAGACTGGACTGAGACCCAGTACTTC,CASRDWTETQYF
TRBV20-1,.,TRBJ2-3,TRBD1,TGCAGTGCTAGAGGACAGGGGGCTGGGGCAGATACGCAGTATTTT,CSARGQGAGADTQYF
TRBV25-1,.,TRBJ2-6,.,TGTGCCAGCAGTGAATACCCGGCAGTCGGTTCGGGGGCCAACGTCCTGACTTTC,CASSEYPAVGSGANVLTF
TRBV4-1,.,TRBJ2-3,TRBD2,TGCGCCAGCAGTAATAGCGGGGCGAACACAGATACGCAGTATTTT,CASSNSGANTDTQYF
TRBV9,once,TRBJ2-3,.,TGTGCCAGCAGCGTAGGATTCCCTCCAATCACAGATACGCAGTATTTT,CASSVGFPPITDTQYF
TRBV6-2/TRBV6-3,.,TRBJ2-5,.,TGTGCCAGCACCCCAAGCCGCAGTCCGGCGACCCAGTACTTC,CASTPSRSPATQYF
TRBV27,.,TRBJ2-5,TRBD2,TGTGCCAGCAGGCCCCCTAGCGGACAAGAGACCCAGTACTTC,CASRPPSGQETQYF
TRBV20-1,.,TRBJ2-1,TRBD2,TGCAGTGCTAGATCTAGCGGGAGCTCCCTGCATGAGCAGTTCTTC,CSARSSGSSLHEQFF
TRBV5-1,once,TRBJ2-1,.,TGCGCCAGCAGCTTGGCGGATGGCAATGAGCAGTTCTTC,CASSLADGNEQFF
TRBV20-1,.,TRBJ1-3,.,TGCAGTGCTAGAGACGGGGTGGTTGGAAACACCATATATTTT,CSARDGVVGNTIYF
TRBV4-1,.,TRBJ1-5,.,TGCGCCAGCAGCCGGGAGGGACCCATAGGGAATCAGCCCCAGCATTTT,CASSREGPIGNQPQHF
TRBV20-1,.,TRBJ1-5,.,TGCAGTGCTAGAGCCCCAGGTTGGGCAGGGGAGGGTCAGCCCCAGCATTTT,CSARAPGWAGEGQPQHF
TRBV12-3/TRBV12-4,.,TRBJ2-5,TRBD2,TGTGCCAGCAGCCGGGGACTAGTCCAAGAGACCCAGTACTTC,CASSRGLVQETQYF
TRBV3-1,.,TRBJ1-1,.,TGTGCCAGCAGCCAGAGGACTGAAGCTTTCTTT,CASSQRTEAFF
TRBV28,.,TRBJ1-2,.,TGTGCCAGCAGAATAGACATGGCCTATGGCTACACCTTC,CASRIDMAYGYTF